This T cell receptor (beta chain) was recorded in a study of early T cells in non-severe SARS-CoV-2 infection. In the study overall: The sequenced material was bulk RNA from unsorted whole blood, and its chains were unpaired. Overall study results and limits: A preference for anti-spike CD8 responses marked VDJdb matching, which missed private and CD4 specificities.

V shed 4 bases, J shed 3 bases, and the junction held 9 bases outside the gene matches. From germline, CDR1 is LGHDT and CDR2 YNNKEL (reference sequence). The CDR3 spans 15 residues. This clonotype was counted ten times or more. The antigen is undetermined. cDNA molecules, individually, were tagged with unique molecular identifiers. Via MiXCR, TCRdb re-called the 5' RACE reads, giving one row per CDR3 protein. The sample has fewer than 85,000 distinct CDR3 sequences; approximately 12% are singletons. The sample comprised whole blood. The clonotype was recovered from an adult who was a healthcare worker with PCR-confirmed SARS-CoV-2 infection or an uninfected control (not recorded which). The chain uses TRBV3-1 and TRBJ2-7; 7 nucleotides align to TRBD1. CDR3 region: CASSPETGMYYEQYF. The CDR3 DNA sequence: TGTGCCAGCAGCCCAGAGACAGGGATGTACTACGAGCAGTACTTC.